The table lists the clone carrying this T cell receptor beta chain with a few counts. Authors' processing steps: Reference gene primer amplification gave estimated nucleated cell counts. Clones were sequenced by immunoSEQ multiplex PCR, and TCRdb holds only the in-frame ones, with some missing. Clonal size and the V and J genes are those of that table, whereas D and trimming came from the DNA. The profile shows roughly 41,000 clones, nearly 90% of them singletons. CDR1 and CDR2 from the germline V gene are MDHEN and SYDVKM. This CDR3 is 14 amino acids long. V was clipped by 10 bases and J by 3 bases, with 15 bases between them. These data originate in a study of blood T cell repertoires in COVID-19. Across the study: Collection of acute and convalescent COVID-19 samples took place in the United States, Italy and Spain. T cells, B-cell-depleted T cells, or PBMCs provided the cDNA or gDNA that served as material.

This TCR came from a man in his fifties or sixties with active or convalescent COVID-19. The sequencing sample was made of peripheral blood. V gene TRBV28 combines with J gene TRBJ2-2; perhaps TRBD2 as D (6 bases). The DNA for the CDR3 is TGTGCCATCTCGGGCCCGGGGGACACCGGGGAGCTGTTTTTT. Protein product: CAISGPGDTGELFF.